This TCR beta chain was obtained from a study of shared clonotypes between healthy human individuals. Every donor was a Caucasian adult from Nashville, Tennessee. Generated by immunoSEQ multiplex PCR, the TCRdb table keeps only in-frame clones and is missing some. Seen here are approximately 710,000 clones, 90% observed once, and the top ten hold more than 30%. Findings of the study overall: Measured sharing among donors was expected to vary with sequencing depth. A few donors showed sharing of approximately 5% of naive CD4 clonotypes. In general, naive subsets displayed greater estimated richness than memory subsets did.

CDR1 SQVTM and CDR2 ANQGSEA come from the germline V gene. The length of the CDR3 is 8 residues. A single count supports this clone. Antigen specificity is unknown. A junction boundary mismatches the germline segment, possibly from a read error. The V call is TRBV29-1, the J call TRBJ1-2; D is unresolved. The TCR was taken from a man aged 18 to 30 in good health. Some clones in this sample may be carry-over from other donors' samples. The sample consisted of memory CD8+ T cells from PBMCs. As for subset: CD45RO+ cells pooled with CCR7-negative TemRA cells. The CDR3: CSVGPIGF. The CDR3 coding sequence is TGCAGCGTTGGACCGATCGGCTTC.